This entry lists 23 T cell receptor beta chains sequenced from one sample in a study of OX40 agonist ivuxolimab in advanced cancers. The data were produced by immunoSEQ multiplex PCR, yet TCRdb's version contains in-frame clones alone and is incomplete. The table includes approximately 40,000 clones, approximately 79% detected once. Sample: CD4+ or CD8+ T cells sorted from blood, taken in a trial of the OX40 agonist ivuxolimab. The receptors stem from an adult with an advanced solid tumor such as melanoma, head and neck, liver or kidney cancer.

This chain links TRBV10-1 with TRBJ1-6, with TRBD1 as a possible D gene (6 bases). V was trimmed by 1 base and J by 7 bases, leaving 11 bases between them. Germline V gene data show CDR1 as WNHNN and CDR2 as SYGVQD (reference sequence). The CDR3 extends over 15 amino acids. The CDR3 bases are TGCGCCAGCAGTGAGTTTCCAGGGGAGAATTCACCCCTCCACTTT. It encodes CASSEFPGENSPLHF.

The J gene is TRBJ1-1, the V gene TRBV27; no firm D call. Trimming left V 2 bases short and J 1 base short, with 8 bases between. Germline V lookup: CDR1 MNHEY, CDR2 SMNVEV (reference sequence). This CDR3 is 14 amino acids long. CDR3 nucleotide sequence: TGTGCCAGCAGTTTAGACGGAAGGAACACTGAAGCTTTCTTT. It translates to CASSLDGRNTEAFF.

J is TRBJ2-3 and V is TRBV2; possibly TRBD1 or TRBD2 for D (5 bases each). Between the trimmed V and J ends, which lost 6 bases and 2 bases, there was a span of 15 bases. Germline V lookup: CDR1 SNHLY, CDR2 FYNNEI. The CDR3 runs to 15 residues. CDR3 in amino acids: CASRAPKGTTDTQYF. Here the CDR3 DNA reads TGTGCCAGCAGAGCACCAAAGGGGACCACAGATACGCAGTATTTT.

The chain uses TRBV7-8 and TRBJ1-4; 8 nucleotides align to TRBD1. This CDR3 region has 16 residues. The ends lost 1 base at V and 8 bases at J; junction bases unmatched: 9. Germline CDR1 is SGHVS and CDR2 is FQNEAQ. CDR3 bases: TGTGCCAGCAGCTTAGAAGCAGGGGGCGGGACAGAAAAACTGTTTTTT. Protein sequence: CASSLEAGGGTEKLFF.

The chain is built from TRBV18 and TRBJ2-5; unclear D gene. V was pared by 1 base and J by 3 bases, with 0 bases between. The CDR3 is made up of 11 amino acids. Looked up from germline, CDR1 is KGHSH and CDR2 is LQKENI. The CDR3 protein is CASSPQETQYF. CDR3 coding DNA: TGTGCCAGCTCACCACAAGAGACCCAGTACTTC. The variable domain in full, completed from reference TRBV18 and TRBJ2-5, reads NAGVMQNPRHLVRRRGQEARLRCSPMKGHSHVYWYRQLPEEGLKFMVYLQKENIIDESGMPKERFSAEFPKEGPSILRIQQVVRGDSAAYFCASSPQETQYFGPGTRLLVL.

This rearrangement joins TRBV30 to TRBJ2-1; 11 nucleotides align to TRBD2. Germline CDR1 and CDR2: GTSNPN and SVGIG (reference sequence). CDR3 length: 17 residues. V shed 3 bases, J shed 12 bases, and the junction held 19 bases outside the gene matches. The CDR3 sequence: CAWRRAERLTSGMGQFF. The CDR3 nucleotides are TGTGCCTGGAGAAGGGCGGAGAGATTGACTAGCGGGATGGGGCAGTTCTTC.

J is TRBJ1-1 and V is TRBV20-1; tentatively, D is TRBD1 (6 bases). The germline gives CDR1 DFQATT, CDR2 SNEGSKA (reference sequence). The length of the CDR3 is 11 residues. V was trimmed by 5 bases and J by 11 bases, leaving 15 bases between them. The CDR3 bases are TGCAGTGCTTCAAAGGGGGTTTCTGCTTTCTTT. Translating gives CSASKGVSAFF.

V is TRBV7-2 and J is TRBJ2-5; D unclear. The J call is uncertain, as TRBJ2-7 better fits the DNA end. Per germline, CDR1 SGHTA and CDR2 FQGNSA. The CDR3 contains 13 residues. The CDR3 bases are TGTGCCAGCAGCTCACCTAGATTCTACGAGCAGTACTTC. Amino acids: CASSSPRFYEQYF.

This clone turned up a few times. V is TRBV7-2 and J is TRBJ1-6; 10 positions match TRBD1. Germline assignment: CDR1 SGHTA and CDR2 FQGNSA. The CDR3 length is 15 residues. J lost 10 bases, V lost 6 bases, and 9 bases had no gene match. For the CDR3, the DNA is TGTGCCAGCAGTTCCACCGGGACAGGGGACTCACCCCTCCACTTT. It is translated as CASSSTGTGDSPLHF.

This sequence joins TRBV11-2 and TRBJ2-1, with 8 bases lining up with TRBD2. Trimming at V came to 0 bases and at J to 4 bases, leaving 2 bases not matched to a gene. This CDR3 contains 15 residues. Germline V lookup: CDR1 SGHAT, CDR2 FQNNGV. CDR3 bases: TGTGCCAGCAGCTTAGATGGCGGGAGGTACAATGAGCAGTTCTTC. Encoded protein: CASSLDGGRYNEQFF.

This sequence joins TRBV4-2 and TRBJ1-1; D is possibly TRBD1 (5 bases). Germline V CDR1 and CDR2: LGHNA, YNFKEQ. The CDR3 contains 15 residues. The V end was cut by 1 base, the J end by 1 base, with 10 bases between. CDR3 DNA: TGTGCCAGCAGCCAAGGGACGGGGCCGAACACTGAAGCTTTCTTT. This codes for CASSQGTGPNTEAFF.

This rearrangement joins TRBV6-1 to TRBJ2-2, with D possibly matching TRBD1 (6 bases). The CDR3 length is 14 residues. Trimming removed 10 bases from V and 0 bases from J, with 12 bases in between. Germline assignment: CDR1 MNHNS and CDR2 SASEGT. The CDR3 reads CATTTGSNTGELFF. DNA for the CDR3: TGTGCCACTACGACAGGATCGAACACCGGGGAGCTGTTTTTT.

The gene calls are TRBV10-2 and TRBJ1-5; D is perhaps TRBD1 (5 bases). The CDR3 is 12 residues long. Per the germline V gene, CDR1 is WSHSY and CDR2 is SAAADI. The V and J ends lost 7 bases and 5 bases respectively, with 9 bases between them. DNA for the CDR3: TGCGCCAGCACCCGGGGGGATCAGCCCCAGCATTTT. Translated, it gives CASTRGDQPQHF.

V is TRBV6-1 and J is TRBJ2-7; D is unclear. Per germline, CDR1 MNHNS and CDR2 SASEGT. V gave up 4 bases and J gave up 2 bases, with 15 bases separating them. The CDR3 is 15 residues long. The CDR3 region is CASSGDGRLTYEQYF. The CDR3 nucleotides are TGTGCCAGCAGTGGGGATGGCAGATTAACCTACGAGCAGTACTTC.

In its sample, this clone was seen once. The chain employs TRBV6-5 and TRBJ2-5, with TRBD2 matching 8 bases. The J call is uncertain, as TRBJ2-7 better fits the DNA end. Germline V gene lookup returns CDR1 MNHEY and CDR2 SVGAGI. This CDR3 region has 14 residues. The CDR3 reads CASSYSSGGYEQYF. The CDR3 nucleotides read TGTGCCAGCAGTTACTCGAGCGGGGGTTACGAGCAGTACTTC.

The rearrangement links TRBV18 to TRBJ1-5, with TRBD1 as a possible D gene (5 bases). The length of the CDR3 is 14 residues. V was clipped by 3 bases and J by 5 bases, with 11 bases between them. Germline CDR1 KGHSH, CDR2 LQKENI. Written as DNA, the CDR3 is TGTGCCAGCTCACCCCAGGGTTCGGATCAGCCCCAGCATTTT. It is translated as CASSPQGSDQPQHF.

The rearrangement links TRBV7-2 to TRBJ1-2; D is ambiguous. This CDR3 comprises 11 residues. Germline-derived CDR1 and CDR2 are SGHTA and FQGNSA. Trimming took off 5 bases at V and 1 base at J, with 2 bases between the two ends. For the CDR3, the DNA is TGTGCCAGCAGCCTTAACTATGGCTACACCTTC. This sequence encodes CASSLNYGYTF.

The V call is TRBV7-6, the J call TRBJ2-3; 10 bases match TRBD2. V was pared by 5 bases and J by 4 bases, with 6 bases of the junction left unmatched. This CDR3 contains 15 residues. CDR1 is SGHVS and CDR2 is FNYEAQ in the germline V gene. The CDR3 sequence is CASSASGSSPDTQYF. The DNA for the CDR3 is TGTGCCAGCAGCGCTAGCGGGAGTAGTCCAGATACGCAGTATTTT.

Regarding this clone: Germline and junction disagree at one end, which may indicate a read error. This chain uses TRBV9 with TRBJ2-4, with D perhaps being TRBD1 or TRBD2 (5 bases each). This CDR3 spans 11 amino acids. Germline CDR1 reads SGDLS; CDR2 reads YYNGEE. The CDR3 DNA sequence: TGTGCCAGCAGCGTAACCGGGACCCCTAACTTC. Amino acids: CASSVTGTPNF. Looking up the rest from reference TRBV9 and TRBJ2-4 gives the full variable domain: DSGVTQTPKHLITATGQRVTLRCSPRSGDLSVYWYQQSLDQGLQFLIQYYNGEERAKGNILERFSAQQFPDLHSELNLSSLELGDSALYFCASSVTGTPNFGAGTRLSVL.

The chain carries TRBV11-2 and TRBJ2-3; no clear D. The germline gives CDR1 SGHAT, CDR2 FQNNGV. This CDR3 is built from 14 residues. V was cut by 1 base and J by 2 bases, with 7 bases left in between. Written as DNA, the CDR3 is TGTGCCAGCAGCTTAGGTCGGACCACAGATACGCAGTATTTT. This gives the protein CASSLGRTTDTQYF.

V is TRBV4-3 and J is TRBJ1-6; D may be TRBD1 (6 bases). The CDR3 contains 14 residues. Germline CDR1 and CDR2: LGHNA and YSLEER. V was shortened by 5 bases and J by 7 bases, with 12 bases between the two germline ends. The CDR3 region is CASSLAGVNSPLHF. Written as DNA, the CDR3 is TGCGCCAGCAGCTTAGCAGGGGTCAATTCACCCCTCCACTTT.

V is TRBV2 and J is TRBJ2-7; a possible D gene is TRBD1 (6 bases). Germline V gene sequence: CDR1 SNHLY, CDR2 FYNNEI. The CDR3 consists of 13 residues. V shed 8 bases and J shed 0 bases, with 11 bases lying between them. The CDR3 DNA reads TGTGCCAGCGTTCAGGGGTACTCCTACGAGCAGTACTTC. Translating it yields CASVQGYSYEQYF.

This clone was seen a handful of times. The chain recombines TRBV10-1 with TRBJ2-1, with 11 bases fitting TRBD1. The germline V gene has CDR1 WNHNN and CDR2 SYGVQD (reference sequence). After removal of 4 bases from V and 3 bases from J, the junction contained 5 bases not matched to a gene. This CDR3 has 16 residues. This chain's CDR3 is CASSVSGTGGYNEQFF. Here the CDR3 DNA reads TGCGCCAGCAGTGTTTCCGGGACAGGGGGCTACAATGAGCAGTTCTTC.